One sample yielded the 25 T cell receptor beta chains listed below, sequenced in a study of blood T cells in healthy people across ages. PCR was performed a second time for about 6 to 12 cycles using a sample-barcoded 5' primer and a J-beta primer mix. TCRdb analysed the 5' RACE reads with MiXCR anew, one entry per CDR3 protein. The table shows 920,000 or so distinct CDR3 sequences, with 45% occurring only once. The sequencing sample was made of blood. The receptors were sampled from a woman aged 60-75 years in good health.

This clonotype showed up just a few times. The J gene is TRBJ1-2, the V gene TRBV7-2; 10 bases are shared with TRBD1. The junction had 7 bases not matched to a gene; V was cut back by 2 bases and J by 4 bases. The CDR3 runs 16 residues. Per the germline V gene, CDR1 is SGHTA and CDR2 is FQGNSA. CDR3 sequence reads: CASSLPGQGDIYGYTF. CDR3 nucleotide sequence: TGTGCCAGCAGCTTACCAGGACAGGGGGATATCTATGGCTACACCTTC.

The gene calls are TRBV20-1 and TRBJ2-5, with 13 bases lining up with TRBD2. V shed 0 bases and J 4 bases; nucleotides not matched to a gene: 17. Looked up from germline, CDR1 is DFQATT and CDR2 is SNEGSKA (reference sequence). This CDR3 comprises 20 residues. CDR3 region: CSARDQGGAGLAGSSETQYF. The CDR3 DNA reads as TGCAGTGCTAGAGATCAAGGGGGCGCGGGACTAGCGGGATCGTCAGAGACCCAGTACTTC.

This clonotype was found a few times. This chain links TRBV7-2 with TRBJ1-1; unclear D gene. Germline assignment: CDR1 SGHTA and CDR2 FQGNSA. This CDR3 is built from 17 residues. V was cut by 4 bases and J by 0 bases, with 18 bases left in between. The CDR3 DNA reads as TGTGCCAGCAGCTCGCTCCGGACGGAGGGCTTGAACACTGAAGCTTTCTTT. Translating gives CASSSLRTEGLNTEAFF.

This chain connects TRBV7-8 to TRBJ2-5; a weak D match, TRBD1 (5 bases). The last part of the DNA fits TRBJ2-7 better; the J call may be wrong. The V gene's germline CDR1 is SGHVS and CDR2 FQNEAQ. This CDR3 contains 13 residues. CDR3 region: CASSFAGPSEQYF. The CDR3 DNA sequence: TGTGCCAGCAGCTTCGCAGGGCCGAGCGAGCAGTACTTC.

The V call is TRBV12-3 or TRBV12-4, the J call TRBJ2-1, with TRBD2 matching 15 bases. The trim removed 4 bases at V and 0 bases at J, leaving 13 bases unmatched. The CDR3 contains 21 residues. CDR3 sequence reads: CASSSPIRTSGRASSYNEQFF. In DNA, the CDR3 is TGTGCCAGCAGTTCACCGATCAGGACTAGCGGGAGGGCGAGCTCCTACAATGAGCAGTTCTTC.

The chain recombines TRBV6-6 with TRBJ2-4, with D possibly being TRBD1 (6 bases). The end of the DNA fits TRBJ2-7 better, so the J call may be wrong. Germline values: CDR1 MNHNY, CDR2 SVGAGI (reference sequence). The CDR3 extends over 16 amino acids. The chain's CDR3 is CASKTTGAGASYEQYF. DNA of the CDR3: TGTGCCAGCAAGACAACCGGGGCAGGGGCTTCCTACGAGCAGTACTTC.

J is TRBJ1-5 and V is TRBV15; no clear D. The CDR3 length is 15 residues. Germline CDR1 and CDR2: LNHNV and YYDKDF (reference sequence). Trimming left V 1 base short and J 0 bases short, with 7 bases between. The CDR3 region has the DNA TGTGCCACCAGCAGAGGGGAAAATAGCAATCAGCCCCAGCATTTT. This sequence encodes CATSRGENSNQPQHF.

This clonotype has a handful of counts. The chain employs TRBV12-3 or TRBV12-4 and TRBJ2-5; D unresolved. The CDR3 is 15 residues long. Deletions cut 3 bases from V and 2 bases from J, with 13 bases between. CDR3 sequence: CASSLRSKRQETQYF. CDR3 DNA: TGTGCCAGCAGTTTGAGGAGCAAGAGGCAAGAGACCCAGTACTTC.

On this clonotype itself: Possible read error: a much larger clone is one base away. The chain has TRBV20-1 and TRBJ2-7, with 12 nucleotides matching TRBD2. Germline trimming cut 6 bases from V and 7 bases from J; bases unmatched to any gene: 10. This CDR3 is 14 amino acids long. The germline V gene encodes CDR1 DFQATT and CDR2 SNEGSKA (reference sequence). CDR3 residues: CSAPTSGRFHEQYF. CDR3 in DNA: TGCAGTGCCCCTACTAGCGGGAGGTTCCATGAGCAGTACTTC.

This clonotype has more than one count but fewer than ten. The chain carries TRBV4-1 and TRBJ2-5, with D perhaps TRBD1 or TRBD2 (7 bases each). The CDR3 sequence is 16 residues long. Germline V lookup: CDR1 MGHRA, CDR2 YSYEKL. Trimming removed 5 bases from V and 4 bases from J, with 20 bases in between. The CDR3, as DNA: TGCGCCAGCAGCTCCTGGGACAGTCCGGGGGGAGAGACCCAGTACTTC. Its protein is CASSSWDSPGGETQYF.

The chain links TRBV30 to TRBJ2-7; no clear D. This CDR3 region has 14 residues. Looked up from germline, CDR1 is GTSNPN and CDR2 is SVGIG (reference sequence). The V end lost 3 bases, the J end lost 7 bases, and 19 bases lay between the germline ends. The CDR3 sequence: CAWSLPPSYNEQYF. CDR3 DNA sequence: TGTGCCTGGAGCCTCCCCCCCTCCTACAATGAGCAGTACTTC.

This clonotype was counted a single time. The rearrangement links TRBV12-3 or TRBV12-4 to TRBJ2-7; the D is unclear. CDR3 length: 11 amino acids. V was shortened by 8 bases and J by 7 bases, with 12 bases between the two germline ends. For the CDR3, the DNA is TGTGCCAGCGGCGGCACCCTGGAGCAGTACTTC. Amino acids: CASGGTLEQYF.

This clonotype was seen only a few times. The genes are TRBV6-5 and TRBJ2-7, with 9 nucleotides matching TRBD2. CDR3 size: 16 residues. After removal of 5 bases from V and 3 bases from J, the junction contained 11 bases not matched to a gene. In germline, CDR1 is MNHEY, CDR2 SVGAGI. CDR3 coding DNA: TGTGCCAGCAGTCCGTCTAGGCTAGCGGGAAGCTACGAGCAGTACTTC. Its protein product is CASSPSRLAGSYEQYF.

The chain uses TRBV14 and TRBJ2-3; D not certain. Germline V gene sequence: CDR1 SGHDN, CDR2 FVKESK. The CDR3 contains 15 residues. Trimming pared 4 bases from V and 0 bases from J, leaving 11 bases between. The CDR3 loop is CASSPLVPSTDTQYF. CDR3 in DNA: TGTGCCAGCAGCCCCCTAGTCCCTAGCACAGATACGCAGTATTTT.

The chain has TRBV6-2 or TRBV6-3 and TRBJ2-1; unclear D gene. The germline CDR1 and CDR2 sequences are MNHEY and SVGEGT. The CDR3 is 14 residues long. With 3 bases removed from V and 2 bases from J, the gap between germline ends came to 8 bases. CDR3: CASSYPSAYNEQFF. CDR3 nucleotides: TGTGCCAGCAGTTATCCGTCAGCCTACAATGAGCAGTTCTTC.

This clonotype occurred a few times. The chain employs TRBV20-1 and TRBJ2-7; TRBD1 agrees at 7 bases. This CDR3 is built from 12 residues. V was pared by 6 bases and J by 3 bases, with 5 bases of the junction left unmatched. Germline CDR1 DFQATT, CDR2 SNEGSKA (reference sequence). CDR3 in DNA: TGCAGTGCGCTCCGGGACAGCTACGAGCAGTACTTC. This translates into CSALRDSYEQYF.

This rearrangement joins TRBV20-1 to TRBJ2-3; D is unclear. The germline CDR1 and CDR2 sequences are DFQATT and SNEGSKA (reference sequence). CDR3 length equals 13 residues. Trimming shortened V by 2 bases and J by 2 bases, and 8 bases separated the two germline ends. The CDR3 nucleotides read TGCAGTGCTAGACCCTCATTCACAGATACGCAGTATTTT. Amino acid sequence: CSARPSFTDTQYF.

In regard to this clonotype: The junction and the germline gene differ at one end; a read error may be behind it. This chain uses TRBV27 with TRBJ1-5, with D possibly being TRBD1 (5 bases). This CDR3 is built from 15 residues. The germline V gene has CDR1 MNHEY and CDR2 SMNVEV (reference sequence). For the CDR3, the DNA is TGTGCCGGCAGTCCGTTGACAGCTAGCAATCAGCCCCAGCATTTT. Its translation: CAGSPLTASNQPQHF.

The chain combines TRBV4-2 with TRBJ2-3, with D perhaps assigned TRBD1 or TRBD2 (6 bases each). CDR1 is LGHNA and CDR2 is YNFKEQ in the germline V gene. V was pared by 0 bases and J by 1 base, with 14 bases between. The CDR3 totals 17 residues. The CDR3 DNA sequence: TGTGCCAGCAGCCAAGATCCCGGGGGCGGGCGCACAGATACGCAGTATTTT. It is translated as CASSQDPGGGRTDTQYF.

The chain couples TRBV12-3 or TRBV12-4 to TRBJ2-4, with D possibly TRBD1 on 6 matching bases. The CDR3 loop spans 12 amino acids. V lost 8 bases, J lost 5 bases, and 10 bases lay in between. CDR3 in DNA: TGTGCCAGCGGACAGACTGAAAACATTCAGTACTTC. It codes for CASGQTENIQYF.

The rearrangement joins TRBV12-5 to TRBJ2-3, with D maybe TRBD2 (7 bases). The CDR3 is 15 amino acids. Deletions cut 5 bases from V and 6 bases from J, with 18 bases between. Germline values: CDR1 LGHNT, CDR2 FRNRAP. The CDR3 region has the DNA TGTGCTAGTGGTCCAGCGGGACAAATTTCGGATACGCAGTATTTT. This translates into CASGPAGQISDTQYF. Filled out from reference TRBV12-5 and TRBJ2-3, the complete variable domain reads DARVTQTPRHKVTEMGQEVTMRCQPILGHNTVFWYRQTMMQGLELLAYFRNRAPLDDSGMPKDRFSAEMPDATLATLKIQPSEPRDSAVYFCASGPAGQISDTQYFGPGTRLTVL.

The chain recombines TRBV20-1 with TRBJ2-7; 8 bases are a match to TRBD2. Germline loops: CDR1 DFQATT, CDR2 SNEGSKA (reference sequence). CDR3 length equals 14 residues. CDR3 amino acids: CSFSGAGGAYEQYF. The DNA of the CDR3 is TGCAGCTTCTCCGGGGCGGGAGGAGCATACGAGCAGTACTTC.

This chain links TRBV28 with TRBJ1-5; 7 positions match TRBD1. With V trimmed by 2 bases and J by 3 bases, 4 bases remained unmatched. The CDR3 totals 15 residues. CDR1 is MDHEN, CDR2 SYDVKM, per germline. The CDR3 region is CASSLPGGYNQPQHF. The CDR3 DNA sequence: TGTGCCAGCAGTTTACCAGGGGGGTACAATCAGCCCCAGCATTTT.

This clonotype was counted a few times. V is TRBV2 and J is TRBJ2-5; unclear D gene. The length of the CDR3 is 13 residues. The germline gives CDR1 SNHLY, CDR2 FYNNEI. Trimming took 6 bases from V and 2 from J, leaving 10 bases between them. CDR3 DNA sequence: TGTGCCAGCAGGGCCCACATACAAGAGACCCAGTACTTC. This gives the protein CASRAHIQETQYF.

This clonotype was detected only once. The V and J genes are TRBV7-2 and TRBJ2-7; no definite D call. Germline V gene sequence: CDR1 SGHTA, CDR2 FQGNSA. Trimming shortened V by 0 bases and J by 6 bases, and 15 bases separated the two germline ends. CDR3 length: 15 residues. CDR3 amino acids: CASSLAGSGPGEQYF. The DNA for the CDR3 is TGTGCCAGCAGCTTAGCGGGGTCCGGTCCAGGCGAGCAGTACTTC.